Each of the 28 T cell receptor beta chains below was sequenced from the same sample in a study of OX40 agonist ivuxolimab in advanced cancers. Measured with immunoSEQ multiplex PCR; TCRdb has only the in-frame clones, and not every one. The table lists about 69,000 clones, over 80% of them singletons. The input for sequencing was CD4+ or CD8+ T cells sorted from blood, taken in a trial of the OX40 agonist ivuxolimab. Receptors originate from an adult with an advanced solid tumor such as melanoma, head and neck, liver or kidney cancer.

The chain employs TRBV7-9 and TRBJ2-7; no firm D call. The germline V and J ends were trimmed by 4 bases and 3 bases, with 19 bases remaining between them. CDR1 and CDR2 (germline): SEHNR, FQNEAQ (reference sequence). CDR3 length: 16 amino acids. Here the CDR3 DNA reads TGTGCCAGCAGCTCGACCAACACTTCAAACATCTACGAGCAGTACTTC. Protein product: CASSSTNTSNIYEQYF.

This chain's CDR3 is CAIQRGWINTGELFF. The CDR3 DNA is TGTGCCATCCAAAGAGGCTGGATAAACACCGGGGAGCTGTTTTTT. The chain employs TRBV2 and TRBJ2-2, with D hard to call. The CDR3 sequence is 15 residues long. Trimming left V 10 bases short and J 2 bases short, with 17 bases between. Germline values: CDR1 SNHLY, CDR2 FYNNEI.

This chain connects TRBV7-9 to TRBJ1-1; D is possibly TRBD1 (5 bases). This CDR3 is 15 amino acids long. Trimming stripped 0 bases from V and 8 bases from J, with 16 bases between. Germline V lookup: CDR1 SEHNR, CDR2 FQNEAQ (reference sequence). The CDR3 is CASSLAVGRNIEAFF. CDR3 coding DNA: TGTGCCAGCAGCTTAGCGGTGGGGCGGAACATAGAAGCTTTCTTT. Complete variable domain (other parts from reference TRBV7-9 and TRBJ1-1): DTGVSQNPRHKITKRGQNVTFRCDPISEHNRLYWYRQTLGQGPEFLTYFQNEAQLEKSRLLSDRFSAERPKGSFSTLEIQRTEQGDSAMYLCASSLAVGRNIEAFFGQGTRLTVV.

The chain is built from TRBV6-5 and TRBJ1-3, with D maybe TRBD1 (5 bases). Germline CDR1 and CDR2: MNHEY and SVGAGI. V was cut by 6 bases and J by 5 bases, with 14 bases left in between. This CDR3 region has 14 residues. DNA of the CDR3: TGTGCCAGCAGCCTAAATCCAGGGAGAAACACCATATATTTT. The encoded protein is CASSLNPGRNTIYF.

The chain recombines TRBV7-9 with TRBJ2-6; D remains ambiguous. The CDR3 covers 13 residues. V lost 11 bases, J lost 4 bases, and 12 bases lay in between. Germline CDR1 SEHNR, CDR2 FQNEAQ (reference sequence). CDR3 amino acids: CASLGAGANVLTF. Here the CDR3 DNA reads TGTGCCTCCCTTGGAGCCGGGGCCAACGTCCTGACTTTC.

This clone appeared a single time. CDR3 protein: CASSATRGDTGELFF. CDR3 sequence (DNA): TGTGCCAGCAGCGCCACTAGGGGCGACACCGGGGAGCTGTTTTTT. This chain uses TRBV9 with TRBJ2-2; D tentatively reads TRBD1 or TRBD2 (5 bases each). The CDR3 runs to 15 residues. CDR1 SGDLS and CDR2 YYNGEE come from the germline V gene. V lost 3 bases and J lost 3, with 12 bases in between.

The CDR3, as DNA: TGTGCCAGCACGGCACCGGGACAGGGGGCCGTTACTTCCTACGAGCAGTACTTC. Translating it yields CASTAPGQGAVTSYEQYF. The genes are TRBV28 and TRBJ2-7; 12 bases match TRBD1. J gave up 1 base and V 7 bases, and 14 bases lay outside the gene matches. The CDR3 totals 18 residues. CDR1 and CDR2 from the germline V gene are MDHEN and SYDVKM. Based on the CDR3 plus reference TRBV28 and TRBJ2-7, the full variable domain is DVKVTQSSRYLVKRTGEKVFLECVQDMDHENMFWYRQDPGLGLRLIYFSYDVKMKEKGDIPEGYSVSREKKERFSLILESASTNQTSMYLCASTAPGQGAVTSYEQYFGPGTRLTVT.

The rearrangement links TRBV7-9 to TRBJ2-7; 10 bases are a match to TRBD2. The CDR3 runs 16 residues. Germline CDR1 reads SEHNR; CDR2 reads FQNEAQ (reference sequence). V was pared by 1 base and J by 7 bases, with 10 bases of the junction left unmatched. In DNA form, the CDR3 reads TGTGCCAGCAGCTTAGGTACTAGCGGGGTAGGCAGGGAGCAGTACTTC. Its translation: CASSLGTSGVGREQYF.

The chain is built from TRBV29-1 and TRBJ2-1, with D uncertain. The germline V gene has CDR1 SQVTM and CDR2 ANQGSEA. The V end lost 1 base, the J end lost 4 bases, and 5 bases lay between the germline ends. This CDR3 comprises 12 residues. In nucleotides, the CDR3 is TGCAGCGTTGAAGGTGCTTACAATGAGCAGTTCTTC. Translated, it gives CSVEGAYNEQFF.

V gene TRBV19 combines with J gene TRBJ2-1, with D unresolved. This CDR3 is 15 amino acids long. The germline V gene has CDR1 LNHDA and CDR2 SQIVND (reference sequence). Trimming left V 9 bases short and J 8 bases short, with 23 bases between. The CDR3 bases are TGTGCCAGCCGACCGGGTCTCGCCTCGTTCGATGAGCAGTTCTTC. This codes for CASRPGLASFDEQFF. Full variable domain (missing parts from reference TRBV19 and TRBJ2-1): DGGITQSPKYLFRKEGQNVTLSCEQNLNHDAMYWYRQDPGQGLRLIYYSQIVNDFQKGDIAEGYSVSREKKESFPLTVTSAQKNPTAFYLCASRPGLASFDEQFFGPGTRLTVL.

This clone has a single count. The chain uses TRBV27 and TRBJ1-5, with no clear D. Germline lookup yields CDR1 MNHEY and CDR2 SMNVEV (reference sequence). CDR3 length: 14 amino acids. Trimming pared 5 bases from V and 2 bases from J, leaving 10 bases between. CDR3 region: CASSPYDGNQPQHF. In nucleotides, the CDR3 is TGTGCCAGCAGTCCCTATGATGGCAATCAGCCCCAGCATTTT.

This chain joins TRBV13 and TRBJ2-7; 16 bases are a match to TRBD2. The length of the CDR3 is 17 residues. The J segment lost 7 bases and the V segment lost 5 bases, leaving 11 bases of the junction unmatched. The germline CDR1 and CDR2 sequences are PRHDT and FYEKMQ (reference sequence). The CDR3 is CASSPSGTSGGVAEQYF. Here the CDR3 DNA reads TGTGCCAGCAGCCCGTCCGGGACTAGCGGGGGGGTCGCGGAGCAGTACTTC. Full variable domain (outside the CDR3, taken from reference TRBV13 and TRBJ2-7): AAGVIQSPRHLIKEKRETATLKCYPIPRHDTVYWYQQGPGQDPQFLISFYEKMQSDKGSIPDRFSAQQFSDYHSELNMSSLELGDSALYFCASSPSGTSGGVAEQYFGPGTRLTVT.

V is TRBV9 and J is TRBJ1-2; D unclear. The CDR3 extends over 14 amino acids. Germline V gene lookup returns CDR1 SGDLS and CDR2 YYNGEE. Between the trimmed V and J ends, which lost 3 bases and 6 bases, there was a span of 15 bases. This CDR3 is CASSENSGVDGYTF. CDR3 bases: TGTGCCAGCAGCGAGAACTCGGGCGTAGATGGCTACACCTTC.

This chain joins TRBV28 and TRBJ1-1, with D unresolved. Trimming stripped 2 bases from V and 2 bases from J, with 6 bases between. CDR3 length: 13 residues. Germline lookup yields CDR1 MDHEN and CDR2 SYDVKM. The CDR3 here is CASSLVRNTEAFF. CDR3 DNA sequence: TGTGCCAGCAGTTTAGTCCGCAACACTGAAGCTTTCTTT. Based on the CDR3 plus reference TRBV28 and TRBJ1-1, the full variable domain is DVKVTQSSRYLVKRTGEKVFLECVQDMDHENMFWYRQDPGLGLRLIYFSYDVKMKEKGDIPEGYSVSREKKERFSLILESASTNQTSMYLCASSLVRNTEAFFGQGTRLTVV.

This rearrangement joins TRBV4-1 to TRBJ1-2, with D possibly TRBD1 on 5 matching bases. The CDR3 has 16 residues. V dropped 0 bases and J dropped 8 bases, with 19 bases sitting between them. The germline gives CDR1 MGHRA, CDR2 YSYEKL. The CDR3 sequence is CASSQEAHRRPDGYTF. For the CDR3, the DNA is TGCGCCAGCAGCCAAGAGGCCCACAGGAGACCAGACGGCTACACCTTC.

This chain links TRBV7-9 with TRBJ1-1; 7 bases match TRBD1. The V and J ends lost 5 bases and 1 base, in that order; junction bases with no gene match: 4. Germline CDR1 and CDR2: SEHNR and FQNEAQ (reference sequence). The CDR3 runs to 14 residues. CDR3 nucleotide sequence: TGTGCCAGCAGCGTCGACAGGGAGAACACTGAAGCTTTCTTT. Residues: CASSVDRENTEAFF.

V and J are TRBV15 and TRBJ1-5; no definite D call. The germline CDR1 and CDR2 sequences are LNHNV and YYDKDF (reference sequence). The CDR3 is made up of 16 amino acids. The ends were cut back, 1 base at V and 2 bases at J, with 12 bases in the middle. The CDR3 DNA reads as TGTGCCACCAGCAGAGGGGCAGCGCTCGGCAATCAGCCCCAGCATTTT. This sequence encodes CATSRGAALGNQPQHF.

The chain recombines TRBV7-9 with TRBJ2-7; D unclear. Trimming took off 5 bases at V and 4 bases at J, with 3 bases between the two ends. The CDR3 contains 10 residues. CDR1 and CDR2 (germline): SEHNR, FQNEAQ (reference sequence). CDR3 sequence (DNA): TGTGCCAGCAGCGATTACGAGCAGTACTTC. Translated: CASSDYEQYF. The variable domain in full, with the rest retrieved from reference TRBV7-9 and TRBJ2-7, is DTGVSQNPRHKITKRGQNVTFRCDPISEHNRLYWYRQTLGQGPEFLTYFQNEAQLEKSRLLSDRFSAERPKGSFSTLEIQRTEQGDSAMYLCASSDYEQYFGPGTRLTVT.

This sequence joins TRBV27 and TRBJ2-1, with 8 positions matching TRBD1. The CDR3 spans 15 residues. V lost 4 bases, J lost 1 base, and 3 bases stayed unmatched. Per the germline V gene, CDR1 is MNHEY and CDR2 is SMNVEV (reference sequence). This CDR3 is CASSYTGGSYNEQFF. CDR3 DNA: TGTGCCAGCAGTTATACAGGGGGATCCTACAATGAGCAGTTCTTC.

The chain uses TRBV6-1 and TRBJ1-3, with TRBD1 as a possible D gene (5 bases). This CDR3 has 14 amino acids. Germline values: CDR1 MNHNS, CDR2 SASEGT. Trimming took 4 bases from V and 2 from J, leaving 9 bases between them. CDR3 protein: CASSGLGPGNTIYF. The CDR3 DNA is TGTGCCAGCAGTGGATTGGGACCTGGAAACACCATATATTTT.

The V and J genes are TRBV23-1 and TRBJ1-3; TRBD1 might be the D (5 bases). TRBV23-1 is designated an ORF whose function remains uncertain. The CDR3 spans 16 residues. Trimming pared 4 bases from V and 1 base from J, leaving 14 bases between. As DNA, the CDR3 is TGCGCCAGCAGTCCGACCCCAGACAGTTCTGGAAACACCATATATTTT. Its translation is CASSPTPDSSGNTIYF.

The genes are TRBV12-5 and TRBJ1-2; D is perhaps TRBD1 (6 bases). CDR1 and CDR2 (germline): LGHNT, FRNRAP. The CDR3 is 16 residues long. V was pared by 0 bases and J by 6 bases, with 17 bases between. The CDR3 loop reads CASGLVLKGPGDGYTF. The CDR3 DNA is TGTGCTAGTGGTTTGGTACTAAAGGGTCCAGGGGATGGCTACACCTTC. The full variable domain, completed using reference TRBV12-5 and TRBJ1-2, is DARVTQTPRHKVTEMGQEVTMRCQPILGHNTVFWYRQTMMQGLELLAYFRNRAPLDDSGMPKDRFSAEMPDATLATLKIQPSEPRDSAVYFCASGLVLKGPGDGYTFGSGTRLTVV.

This clone was seen a few times. The CDR3 spells CSVVGGLYTEAFF. The DNA of the CDR3 is TGCAGCGTTGTTGGGGGGCTGTACACTGAAGCTTTCTTT. The chain has TRBV29-1 and TRBJ1-1; possibly TRBD1 for D (6 bases). V dropped 4 bases and J dropped 3 bases, with 12 bases sitting between them. Germline CDR1 and CDR2: SQVTM and ANQGSEA. CDR3 length: 13 residues.

The chain uses TRBV28 and TRBJ2-7; D not resolved. The ends were cut back, 2 bases at V and 2 bases at J, with 28 bases in the middle. The CDR3 length is 20 residues. The germline V gene encodes CDR1 MDHEN and CDR2 SYDVKM. The CDR3 reads CASSLQPWHSQPQNPYEQYF. The CDR3 DNA follows: TGTGCCAGCAGTTTACAACCATGGCACTCCCAACCCCAAAACCCCTACGAGCAGTACTTC. The full variable domain, completed using reference TRBV28 and TRBJ2-7, is DVKVTQSSRYLVKRTGEKVFLECVQDMDHENMFWYRQDPGLGLRLIYFSYDVKMKEKGDIPEGYSVSREKKERFSLILESASTNQTSMYLCASSLQPWHSQPQNPYEQYFGPGTRLTVT.

J is TRBJ2-4 and V is TRBV4-3; 9 nucleotides agree with TRBD2. With 0 bases clipped from V and 6 bases from J, the junction kept 9 bases outside the gene matches. The CDR3 has 17 amino acids. Germline CDR1 reads LGHNA; CDR2 reads YSLEER. The CDR3 DNA sequence: TGCGCCAGCAGCCAAGATCGGGCGGGAGGGGTGGGAAACATTCAGTACTTC. Its protein is CASSQDRAGGVGNIQYF.

This chain connects TRBV5-1 to TRBJ2-7; D call uncertain. V gave up 7 bases and J gave up 0 bases, with 8 bases separating them. In germline, CDR1 is SGHRS, CDR2 YFSETQ. The length of the CDR3 is 12 residues. In DNA form, the CDR3 reads TGCGCCAGCGCAGTTGACTCCTACGAGCAGTACTTC. It specifies CASAVDSYEQYF. Complete variable domain (other parts from reference TRBV5-1 and TRBJ2-7): KAGVTQTPRYLIKTRGQQVTLSCSPISGHRSVSWYQQTPGQGLQFLFEYFSETQRNKGNFPGRFSGRQFSNSRSEMNVSTLELGDSALYLCASAVDSYEQYFGPGTRLTVT.

V is TRBV27 and J is TRBJ1-5, with D unresolved. The CDR3 sequence is 13 residues long. CDR1 and CDR2 from the germline V gene are MNHEY and SMNVEV (reference sequence). Trimming cost V 3 bases and J 7 bases, with 10 bases left between them. Here the CDR3 reads CASSFGVFQPQHF. The CDR3 region has the DNA TGTGCCAGCAGTTTCGGGGTGTTCCAGCCCCAGCATTTT.

This clone appeared a single time. The chain employs TRBV5-5 and TRBJ1-6; 9 bases match TRBD1. V was clipped by 0 bases and J by 13 bases; unmatched bases: 5. The CDR3 has 14 amino acids. Germline V lookup: CDR1 SGHKS, CDR2 YYEKEE (reference sequence). CDR3 bases: TGTGCCAGCAGCTTGGGGACAGGGGCCGTTCCCCTCCACTTT. Protein product: CASSLGTGAVPLHF.